Each of the 25 T cell receptor beta chains below was sequenced from the same sample in a study of Tregs in tolerant kidney transplant recipients. Profiled with immunoSEQ multiplex PCR; TCRdb holds only in-frame clones, not every one. The table has 60,000 to 70,000 clones, about nine tenths seen once. The sequenced sample was CD8+ T cells from blood, obtained before the transplant. These receptors were obtained from a human donor who received a combined kidney and bone marrow transplant.

J is TRBJ1-2 and V is TRBV27, with D perhaps matching TRBD1 (5 bases). Germline V gives CDR1 MNHEY, CDR2 SMNVEV (reference sequence). V was trimmed by 6 bases and J by 6 bases, leaving 14 bases between them. The CDR3 totals 13 residues. As DNA, the CDR3 is TGTGCCAGCAGACCCGGGGGAGGAAATGGCTACACCTTC. Its translation: CASRPGGGNGYTF.

The rearrangement links TRBV4-3 to TRBJ2-1, with D maybe TRBD2 (6 bases). Germline V gene data show CDR1 as LGHNA and CDR2 as YSLEER. This CDR3 region has 17 residues. Trimming cost V 3 bases and J 5 bases, with 20 bases left between them. The CDR3 is CASSQYVSGGANNEQFF. In nucleotides, the CDR3 is TGCGCCAGCAGCCAGTACGTCTCCGGGGGAGCAAACAATGAGCAGTTCTTC.

The chain is built from TRBV9 and TRBJ2-7, with 12 bases fitting TRBD2. Losses at the gene ends were 3 bases for V and 5 bases for J; bases not matched to a gene: 9. Germline loops: CDR1 SGDLS, CDR2 YYNGEE. The CDR3 is 16 residues long. The CDR3 here is CASSAEGASGRDEQYF. Written as DNA, the CDR3 is TGTGCCAGCAGCGCGGAGGGGGCTAGCGGGAGGGACGAGCAGTACTTC. The full variable domain, its missing parts supplied by reference TRBV9 and TRBJ2-7, is DSGVTQTPKHLITATGQRVTLRCSPRSGDLSVYWYQQSLDQGLQFLIQYYNGEERAKGNILERFSAQQFPDLHSELNLSSLELGDSALYFCASSAEGASGRDEQYFGPGTRLTVT.

V usage is TRBV29-1 and J usage is TRBJ2-5, with a weak D call TRBD1 (6 bases). The CDR3 runs to 14 residues. Germline loops: CDR1 SQVTM, CDR2 ANQGSEA. Trimming removed 8 bases from V and 0 bases from J, with 16 bases in between. The DNA of the CDR3 is TGCAGCTTGACAGGATGGGTAGACCAAGAGACCCAGTACTTC. Translating it yields CSLTGWVDQETQYF.

This sequence joins TRBV5-1 and TRBJ2-7, with D perhaps matching TRBD2 (5 bases). The CDR3 is 13 amino acids. Trimming left V 2 bases short and J 7 bases short, with 13 bases between. The V gene's germline CDR1 is SGHRS and CDR2 YFSETQ. The CDR3 loop reads CASSFTGSGEQYF. Here the CDR3 DNA reads TGCGCCAGCAGCTTCACCGGATCGGGGGAGCAGTACTTC.

The chain uses TRBV9 and TRBJ2-7; weak D call: TRBD1 (6 bases). Germline V gene sequence: CDR1 SGDLS, CDR2 YYNGEE. V was shortened by 3 bases and J by 3 bases, with 10 bases between the two germline ends. This CDR3 is 13 amino acids long. This CDR3 is CASSAQGSYEQYF. CDR3 sequence (DNA): TGTGCCAGCAGCGCACAGGGAAGCTACGAGCAGTACTTC.

This clone came up once. The chain combines TRBV4-3 with TRBJ1-5; TRBD1 is a possible D gene (6 bases). Trimming took 0 bases from V and 2 from J, leaving 11 bases between them. The germline V gene encodes CDR1 LGHNA and CDR2 YSLEER. The CDR3 is 16 residues long. The CDR3 DNA follows: TGCGCCAGCAGCCAAGAAGGGGGGGATCGCAATCAGCCCCAGCATTTT. It specifies CASSQEGGDRNQPQHF.

The sample holds a few counts of this clone. This sequence joins TRBV7-9 and TRBJ2-2; D is undetermined. The germline V and J ends were trimmed by 11 bases and 4 bases, with 8 bases remaining between them. CDR1 is SEHNR, CDR2 FQNEAQ, per germline (reference sequence). The CDR3 extends over 11 amino acids. DNA of the CDR3: TGTGCCTCGTTAGTCACCGGGGAGCTGTTTTTT. Translated: CASLVTGELFF.

This chain connects TRBV11-3 to TRBJ2-3; 8 nucleotides agree with TRBD2. Germline V gene sequence: CDR1 SGHNT, CDR2 YENEEA. The CDR3 is 16 residues long. Trimming took 4 bases from V and 0 from J; bases not matched to a gene: 6. The CDR3 coding sequence is TGTGCCAGCAGCTCATTAAGCGGGGGAAGCACAGATACGCAGTATTTT. This gives the protein CASSSLSGGSTDTQYF. The variable domain in full, with the rest retrieved from reference TRBV11-3 and TRBJ2-3, is EAGVVQSPRYKIIEKKQPVAFWCNPISGHNTLYWYLQNLGQGPELLIRYENEEAVDDSQLPKDRFSAERLKGVDSTLKIQPAELGDSAVYLCASSSLSGGSTDTQYFGPGTRLTVL.

The chain is built from TRBV4-2 and TRBJ1-5; TRBD1 might be the D (6 bases). The CDR3 is made up of 16 amino acids. Germline CDR1 is LGHNA and CDR2 is YNFKEQ. The V end lost 3 bases, the J end lost 10 bases, and 22 bases lay between the germline ends. The CDR3: CASSHQPGHRGYPQHF. The CDR3, as DNA: TGTGCCAGCAGCCACCAACCGGGACACCGAGGATATCCCCAGCATTTT.

The CDR3, as DNA: TGTGCCAGCAGCCACAGGGGGAGCTCCTACAATGAGCAGTTCTTC. Translation: CASSHRGSSYNEQFF. The V call is TRBV13, the J call TRBJ2-1, with 8 bases that match TRBD1. After removal of 5 bases from V and 0 bases from J, the junction contained 3 bases not matched to a gene. The CDR3 is 15 amino acids. Germline V gives CDR1 PRHDT, CDR2 FYEKMQ (reference sequence).

CDR3 bases: TGTGCCAGCAGCTTAGCGATACTAGCGGGAAACACCGGGGAGCTGTTTTTT. It specifies CASSLAILAGNTGELFF. The chain carries TRBV7-6 and TRBJ2-2; TRBD2 matches at 10 bases. Germline loops: CDR1 SGHVS, CDR2 FNYEAQ. Germline trimming cut 0 bases from V and 2 bases from J; bases unmatched to any gene: 3. The CDR3 length is 17 residues.

This clone was counted a single time. CDR3 sequence (DNA): TGTGCCAGCCTCCCGGAACCCCTGTTGCTGACGGGGGTGTACAATGAGCAGTTCTTC. Residues: CASLPEPLLLTGVYNEQFF. The chain has TRBV7-8 and TRBJ2-1, with a tentative D call TRBD2 (6 bases). V gave up 8 bases and J gave up 4 bases, with 30 bases separating them. The CDR3 runs to 19 residues. Germline CDR1 is SGHVS and CDR2 is FQNEAQ.

The genes are TRBV5-1 and TRBJ2-3; D might be TRBD1 (6 bases). CDR1 and CDR2 (germline): SGHRS, YFSETQ. The CDR3 totals 15 residues. V lost 3 bases, J lost 5 bases, and 16 bases lay in between. The CDR3 bases are TGCGCCAGCAGCTCTTGGACAGACGGGCGAGATACGCAGTATTTT. Encoded protein: CASSSWTDGRDTQYF.

This chain connects TRBV7-9 to TRBJ1-1; D is perhaps TRBD1 (5 bases). The CDR3 is 15 amino acids. Germline-derived CDR1 and CDR2 are SEHNR and FQNEAQ (reference sequence). V shed 1 base and J shed 3 bases, with 12 bases lying between them. Written as DNA, the CDR3 is TGTGCCAGCAGCTTAGGAACAGGTGACTACACTGAAGCTTTCTTT. Translation gives CASSLGTGDYTEAFF.

The J gene is TRBJ2-7, the V gene TRBV9; D might be TRBD1 (6 bases). V gave up 4 bases and J gave up 4 bases, with 18 bases separating them. Germline V gives CDR1 SGDLS, CDR2 YYNGEE. The CDR3 loop spans 15 amino acids. The CDR3 DNA reads TGTGCCAGCAGCTCATCTCCCGACAGGCCGTACGAGCAGTACTTC. It codes for CASSSSPDRPYEQYF.

The rearrangement uses TRBV5-4 and TRBJ1-1; D gene uncertain. Trimming shortened V by 0 bases and J by 7 bases, and 7 bases separated the two germline ends. The CDR3 has 12 residues. Germline V gene lookup returns CDR1 SGHNT and CDR2 YYREEE (reference sequence). The CDR3 spells CASSLAGIEAFF. CDR3 bases: TGTGCCAGCAGCTTGGCAGGAATTGAAGCTTTCTTT.

The gene calls are TRBV9 and TRBJ2-3; 8 nucleotides agree with TRBD2. The CDR3 runs to 17 residues. The J segment lost 4 bases and the V segment lost 3 bases, leaving 13 bases of the junction unmatched. CDR1 is SGDLS, CDR2 YYNGEE, per germline. As DNA, the CDR3 is TGTGCCAGCAGCGGGCTAAGGAGCGGGAGTGGCGCAGATACGCAGTATTTT. Translation: CASSGLRSGSGADTQYF.

The chain recombines TRBV6-5 with TRBJ2-7, with 8 bases that match TRBD1. The trim removed 8 bases at V and 2 bases at J, leaving 5 bases unmatched. The V gene's germline CDR1 is MNHEY and CDR2 SVGAGI. CDR3 length: 13 residues. The DNA for the CDR3 is TGTGCCAGCGCGGACAGGGCCGCCTACGAGCAGTACTTC. Its protein is CASADRAAYEQYF.

The V and J genes are TRBV4-1 and TRBJ1-1, with 7 bases matching TRBD1. Germline assignment: CDR1 MGHRA and CDR2 YSYEKL. The CDR3 spans 12 residues. Trimming removed 6 bases from V and 5 bases from J; junction bases left unmatched: 3. This CDR3 is CASSATGTEAFF. The CDR3 DNA reads TGCGCCAGCAGTGCGACAGGGACTGAAGCTTTCTTT.

CDR3 sequence: CASSSPGQGRGNTEAFF. CDR3 in DNA: TGCGCCAGCAGCTCACCGGGACAGGGTAGGGGGAACACTGAAGCTTTCTTT. The chain has TRBV5-1 and TRBJ1-1; 9 bases line up with TRBD1. The CDR3 has 17 residues. V trimming: 3 bases; J trimming: 1 base; junction bases outside the gene matches: 10. Germline V gene data show CDR1 as SGHRS and CDR2 as YFSETQ.

This chain joins TRBV18 and TRBJ1-5, with D perhaps matching TRBD1 (5 bases). CDR3 length equals 19 residues. V was pared by 2 bases and J by 0 bases, with 20 bases between. Germline V CDR1 and CDR2: KGHSH, LQKENI. DNA for the CDR3: TGTGCCAGCTCACCAACTGGGGAAGGGGCCTACTATAGCAATCAGCCCCAGCATTTT. Translating it yields CASSPTGEGAYYSNQPQHF.

This chain connects TRBV25-1 to TRBJ2-2; 8 bases agree with TRBD2. J gave up 5 bases and V 4 bases, and 6 bases lay outside the gene matches. Germline V gene lookup returns CDR1 MGHDK and CDR2 SYGVNS. The CDR3 runs 15 residues. CDR3 residues: CASSGGRTFTGELFF. CDR3 DNA sequence: TGTGCCAGCAGTGGCGGGAGGACCTTTACCGGGGAGCTGTTTTTT. The full variable domain, with the rest looked up from reference TRBV25-1 and TRBJ2-2, is EADIYQTPRYLVIGTGKKITLECSQTMGHDKMYWYQQDPGMELHLIHYSYGVNSTEKGDLSSESTVSRIRTEHFPLTLESARPSHTSQYLCASSGGRTFTGELFFGEGSRLTVL.

The chain employs TRBV4-1 and TRBJ1-1; D unresolved. The V gene's germline CDR1 is MGHRA and CDR2 YSYEKL. The CDR3 sequence is 15 residues long. With 4 bases removed from V and 0 bases from J, the gap between germline ends came to 12 bases. For the CDR3, the DNA is TGCGCCAGCAGCCGTGCGTGGGAGGTGAACACTGAAGCTTTCTTT. Translated, it gives CASSRAWEVNTEAFF.

V and J are TRBV30 and TRBJ2-7; 9 bases match TRBD1. Trimming at V came to 3 bases and at J to 3 bases, leaving 6 bases not matched to a gene. Germline V gives CDR1 GTSNPN, CDR2 SVGIG (reference sequence). This CDR3 is 14 amino acids long. The CDR3 DNA follows: TGTGCCTGGAGCCCAGGACAGGGGTACTACGAGCAGTACTTC. Translating it yields CAWSPGQGYYEQYF.